The source of this T cell receptor beta chain is a study of blood T cell repertoires in COVID-19. Across the study: Sites in the United States, Italy and Spain provided acute and convalescent COVID-19 samples. T cells, B-cell-depleted T cells, or PBMCs supplied cDNA or gDNA.

Per the authors' pipeline: Nucleated cell number was recorded as an estimate derived from reference gene primer amplification. Profiling relied on immunoSEQ multiplex PCR, and the TCRdb table lists in-frame clones only, not all of them. V and J calls and clone size follow that table, whereas D and trimming were derived from the DNA. This table holds roughly 67,000 clones, over 65% found once. Trimming took 0 bases from V and 3 from J, leaving 13 bases between them. CDR1 and CDR2 (germline): SGDLS, YYNGEE. The CDR3 has 15 amino acids. Sequencing used peripheral blood. The TCR sequence derives from a human donor in a cohort sampled during active COVID-19. The chain links TRBV9 to TRBJ2-7, with D perhaps matching TRBD1 (6 bases). CDR3 in DNA: TGTGCCAGCAGCGTAGGTCCCAGGGGAGACTACGAGCAGTACTTC. It is translated as CASSVGPRGDYEQYF.